The sequence of this TCR beta chain was determined in a study of T cell responses to AZD1222 COVID-19 vaccine. Repertoires were generated with immunoSEQ multiplex PCR, while TCRdb's copy carries only in-frame clones and drops some. The sample holds approximately 170,000 clones, 92% seen once. This clone occurred once. CDR1 is SGHRS and CDR2 is YFSETQ in the germline V gene. CDR3 length: 14 amino acids. Losses at the gene ends were 4 bases for V and 3 bases for J; bases not matched to a gene: 6. The chain links TRBV5-1 to TRBJ1-1, with 7 positions matching TRBD1. The TCR was taken from an adult who received the AZD1222 COVID-19 vaccine. The sequenced sample was peripheral blood, obtained 28 days after the second AZD1222 dose. CDR3 in DNA: TGCGCCAGCAGCGTACAGGGGAGGGACACTGAAGCTTTCTTT. Its translation: CASSVQGRDTEAFF.